This TCR beta chain comes out of a study of shared clonotypes between healthy human individuals. The germline gives CDR1 SGHTA, CDR2 FQGNSA. Trimming left V 2 bases short and J 6 bases short, with 13 bases between. The CDR3 contains 15 residues. Profiled with immunoSEQ multiplex PCR; TCRdb holds only in-frame clones, not every one. The sample consists of roughly 500,000 clones, over 70% of them appearing once. The TCR originated in a woman aged 40-49 years in good health. Some clones in this sample may be carry-over from other donors' samples. The chain carries TRBV7-2 and TRBJ2-2; D is possibly TRBD1 (6 bases). Sequencing used PBMCs. In nucleotides, the CDR3 is TGTGCCAGCAGCTTAACGTGGGGGCGGGCCGGGGAGCTGTTTTTT. Its protein is CASSLTWGRAGELFF.